This TCR beta chain was identified in a study of blood T cell repertoires in COVID-19. As for the study in general: Whether acute or convalescent, the COVID-19 samples came from the United States, Italy and Spain.

Seattle participants joined during active infection and were tracked over time. The V gene end was trimmed by 4 bases and the J gene end by 1 base; junction bases not matched to a gene: 6. Germline V gene data show CDR1 as SEHNR and CDR2 as FQNEAQ (reference sequence). This CDR3 region has 17 residues. Sequencing used immunoSEQ multiplex PCR; TCRdb keeps in-frame clones, though not all of them. Among approximately 160,000 clones listed, around 83% were seen once. V and J are TRBV7-9 and TRBJ1-4; TRBD1 matches 10 bases. Sequenced material: peripheral blood. This receptor was identified in a woman aged 60-75 years with COVID-19, enrolled during active disease. In DNA form, the CDR3 reads TGTGCCAGCAGCTCCCGGGACAGGGGAGGAACTAATGAAAAACTGTTTTTT. Translated, it gives CASSSRDRGGTNEKLFF.